One sample yielded the 6 T cell receptor beta chains listed below, sequenced in a study of HIV-infected children after antiretroviral therapy interruption. Unique molecular identifiers were included in an RNA-based 3' RACE TCR library. Via MiXCR, TCRdb re-called the 3' RACE reads, giving one row per CDR3 protein. The sample includes around 47,000 distinct CDR3 sequences, about 4.3% of them seen just once. As to treatment: PENTA 11 planned treatment interruption arm or continuous ART arm. Sequences were derived from CD45RA+ CD4+ T cells from PBMCs, pooled from several time points, sampled from a donor given antiretroviral therapy, either interrupted or continuous. Subset here: naive CD4+ CD45RA+ CD45RO- T cells. Receptor source: a pool of human donors with HIV.

This clonotype was found many times. The chain links TRBV12-3 or TRBV12-4 to TRBJ1-5; no clear D gene. CDR3 length: 15 amino acids. Trimming removed 3 bases at V and 3 bases at J, with 12 bases between. CDR3 region: CASSFSRHLNQPQHF. The CDR3, as DNA: TGTGCCAGCAGTTTTTCTCGGCATCTCAATCAGCCCCAGCATTTT.

This clonotype is classed as medium-sized (0.01 to 0.1%). This chain uses TRBV20-1 with TRBJ1-2; no reliable D call. V lost 4 bases and J lost 5, with 5 bases in between. Germline CDR1 is DFQATT and CDR2 is SNEGSKA (reference sequence). The CDR3 is 10 amino acids. The CDR3 region has the DNA TGCAGTGCTACAGTTTATGGCTACACCTTC. Protein sequence: CSATVYGYTF.

This clonotype was recorded many times. The chain joins TRBV23-1 to TRBJ2-7; D uncertain. Being an ORF, TRBV23-1 has a function that is uncertain. The CDR3 length is 11 residues. Trimming cost V 1 base and J 9 bases, with 7 bases left between them. CDR3 region: CASSQWAVQYF. The DNA of the CDR3 is TGCGCCAGCAGTCAATGGGCCGTGCAGTACTTC.

In its sample, this clonotype was seen many times. This sequence joins TRBV12-5 and TRBJ2-3, with D possibly being TRBD1 or TRBD2 (5 bases each). This CDR3 contains 15 residues. CDR1 is LGHNT and CDR2 is FRNRAP in the germline V gene. The germline V and J ends were trimmed by 6 bases and 3 bases, with 16 bases remaining between them. The CDR3 loop reads CASGPGRPGTDTQYF. As DNA, the CDR3 is TGTGCTAGTGGCCCAGGGCGTCCGGGGACAGATACGCAGTATTTT.

V gene TRBV7-8 combines with J gene TRBJ2-1; weak D call: TRBD1 (5 bases). The V gene's germline CDR1 is SGHVS and CDR2 FQNEAQ. The CDR3 runs 15 residues. V was shortened by 4 bases and J by 2 bases, with 12 bases between the two germline ends. The chain's CDR3 is CASSSRVNPYNEQFF. CDR3 DNA: TGTGCCAGCAGCTCCAGGGTCAACCCCTACAATGAGCAGTTCTTC.

This clonotype was counted many times. This rearrangement joins TRBV6-6 to TRBJ1-1; perhaps TRBD1 as D (5 bases). There are 14 residues in the CDR3. V lost 2 bases to trimming and J lost 0 bases, with 7 bases between them. The germline V gene encodes CDR1 MNHNY and CDR2 SVGAGI (reference sequence). The CDR3 here is CASSYSRVNTEAFF. The DNA for the CDR3 is TGTGCCAGCAGTTACAGCAGGGTGAACACTGAAGCTTTCTTT.